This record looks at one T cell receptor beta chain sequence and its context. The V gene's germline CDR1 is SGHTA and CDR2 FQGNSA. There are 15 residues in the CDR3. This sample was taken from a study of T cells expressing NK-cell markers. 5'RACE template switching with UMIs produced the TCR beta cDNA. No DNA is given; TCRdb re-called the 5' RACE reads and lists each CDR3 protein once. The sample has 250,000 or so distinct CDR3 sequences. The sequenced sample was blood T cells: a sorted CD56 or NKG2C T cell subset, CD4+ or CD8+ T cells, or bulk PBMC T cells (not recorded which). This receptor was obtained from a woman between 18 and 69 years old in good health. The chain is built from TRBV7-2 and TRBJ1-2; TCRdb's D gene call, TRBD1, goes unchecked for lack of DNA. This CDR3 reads CASSAEAQGGYGYTF.